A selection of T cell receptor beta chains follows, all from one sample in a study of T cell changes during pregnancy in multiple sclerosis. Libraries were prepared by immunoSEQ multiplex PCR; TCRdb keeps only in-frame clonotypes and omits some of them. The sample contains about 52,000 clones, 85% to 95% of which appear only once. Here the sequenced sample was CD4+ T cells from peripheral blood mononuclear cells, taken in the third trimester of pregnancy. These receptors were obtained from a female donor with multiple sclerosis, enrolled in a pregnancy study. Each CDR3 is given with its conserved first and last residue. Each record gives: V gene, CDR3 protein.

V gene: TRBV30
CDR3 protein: CAWSGGAEAFF

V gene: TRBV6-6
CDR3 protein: CASSYPQDQPQHF

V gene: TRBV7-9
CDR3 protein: CASSVGLAGYEQYF

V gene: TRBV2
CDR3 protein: CASSPTGGGAGELFF

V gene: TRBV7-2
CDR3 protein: CASSLLPPGQGSGYTF

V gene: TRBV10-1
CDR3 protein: CAPNPGTGYSPLHF

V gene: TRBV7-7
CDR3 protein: CASSLVAGSGGETQYF

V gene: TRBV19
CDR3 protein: CASSIRDRGRNEAFF

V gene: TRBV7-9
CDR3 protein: CASRKTIPNEQYF

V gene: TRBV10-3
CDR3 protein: CAISEDSPREAFF

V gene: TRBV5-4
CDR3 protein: CASSGGVVETQYF

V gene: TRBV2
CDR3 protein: CASSGLVVGETQYF

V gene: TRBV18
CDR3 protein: CASSSQETQYF

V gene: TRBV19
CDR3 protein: CASSIGHRTGELFF

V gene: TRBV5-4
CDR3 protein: CASSLVRSLQETQYF

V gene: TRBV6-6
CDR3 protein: CASSKGQGIDTQYF

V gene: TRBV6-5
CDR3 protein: CASTGQENSPLHF

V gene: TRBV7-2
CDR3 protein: CASSLDRERSRNEKLFF

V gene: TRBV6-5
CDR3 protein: CASSYSTRMSSGYTF

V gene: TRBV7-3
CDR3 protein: CASSNSGAGELFF

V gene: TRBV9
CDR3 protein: CASSDDRVHQPQHF

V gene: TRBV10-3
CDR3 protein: CAIRGVGQGPGELFF

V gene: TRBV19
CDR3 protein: CASSIETGSPQPQHF

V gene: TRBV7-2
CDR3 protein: CASSSVRNTEAFF

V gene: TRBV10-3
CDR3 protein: CATFPDRSNTGELFF

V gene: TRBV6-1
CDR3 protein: CASSGGAANYGYTF

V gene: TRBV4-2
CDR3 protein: CASSPTGSGGYEQYF

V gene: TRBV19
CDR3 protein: CASSIGGRGRGTDTQYF

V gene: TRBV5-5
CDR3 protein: CASRLGLAGGFSSDTQYF

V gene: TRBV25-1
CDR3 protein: CASSASTGSTYGYTF

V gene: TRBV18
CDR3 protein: CASSPAGTGIYEQYF

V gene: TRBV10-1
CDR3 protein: CASSEPTGSHEQYF

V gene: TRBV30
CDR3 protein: CAWRVVPTELLYNEQFF

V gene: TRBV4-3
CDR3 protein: CASSLGTVATNEKLFF

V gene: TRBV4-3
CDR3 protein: CASSQDASGGAYEQYF

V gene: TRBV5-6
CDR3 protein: CASSLVPGGGSTDTQYF

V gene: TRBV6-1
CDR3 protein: CASTLPTGYSYEQYF

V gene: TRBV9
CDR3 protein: CASSVGHASYEQYF

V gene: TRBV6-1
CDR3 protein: CASSRGGGNSPLHF

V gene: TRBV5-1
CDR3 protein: CASSFTGIEAFF

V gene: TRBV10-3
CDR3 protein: CAISAIRDRGTYEQYF

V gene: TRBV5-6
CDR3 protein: CASSGTDLGTEAFF

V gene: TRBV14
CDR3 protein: CASSQDPLFPYEQYF

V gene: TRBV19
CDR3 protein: CASSGTVSNEKLFF

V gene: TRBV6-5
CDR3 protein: CASSYSGGATEQYF

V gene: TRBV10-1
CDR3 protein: CASNSPYEQYF

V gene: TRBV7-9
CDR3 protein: CASSLAGLAETQYF

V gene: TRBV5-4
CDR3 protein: CASSDDRAQPQHF

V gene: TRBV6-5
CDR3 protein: CASGTGDYGYTF

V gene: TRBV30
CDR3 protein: CAWRRTLQSSTDTQYF